The rows below give T cell receptor beta chains drawn from one sample of a study of blood T cell repertoires in COVID-19. Sequencing was performed with immunoSEQ multiplex PCR; in TCRdb, only in-frame clones are kept and a portion is missing. Here the sample spans 140,000 to 150,000 clones, around 80% being singletons. The source material was PBMCs or T cells enriched from blood (not recorded which). The receptors were sampled from a woman aged 50 to 65 who had recovered from COVID-19. CDR3s include the opening cysteine and the closing phenylalanine or tryptophan. A clone size is listed for some rows: how often the clone was seen (once, few, many), or a class if it is expanded.

v_call	clone_size	cdr3_aa
TRBV24-1	-	CATQITGTNQPQHF
TRBV19	-	CASSIAIHQREGELFF
TRBV29-1	-	CSTSPTRVPETQYF
TRBV28	-	CASIMPGNYGYTF
TRBV6-4	-	CASSGRSLLYGYTF
TRBV19	few	CASSPGQGRMAEAFF
TRBV6-2/TRBV6-3	-	CASSYPGLAGPSGANVLTF
TRBV28	-	CASSFGGQNVMRPQHF
TRBV18	few	CASSFPGHMNTEAFF
TRBV10-3	-	CAISEGGQGEYSSYEQYF
TRBV2	-	CAGNPGDWSYEQYF
TRBV5-1	once	CASSLGAGLNTGELFF
TRBV2	once	CASKGTGNSPLHF
TRBV18	-	CASSPEPVRGYTF
TRBV18	-	CASSLTGRSQPQHF
TRBV24-1	-	CATSRSNYGYTF
TRBV15	-	CATSPHRPSGANVLTF
TRBV19	-	CASSINGGNTIYF
TRBV24-1	once	CATSDLQSSNTGELFF
TRBV2	few	CASSGQPLVQETQYF
TRBV5-6	-	CASSLRGAQEQFF
TRBV27	-	CASRANLHYNSPLHF
TRBV7-3	-	CASSLGGQISGANVLTF
TRBV2	once	CASHRDSYEQYF
TRBV4-2	once	CASSYTGTANTEAFF
TRBV7-3	many	CASSTGQGSNEQFF
TRBV27	once	CASSFRGRRNQPQHF
TRBV7-6	-	CASSLEGTGAYEQYF
TRBV19	-	CASSSLHQPQHF
TRBV19	-	CASSILGRKGETQYF
TRBV7-9	-	CASSRGQGETQYF
TRBV4-2	-	CASSRVAGNTDTQYF
TRBV6-5	-	CASRDSRYGYTF
TRBV24-1	few	CATSDTGGRDYEQYF
TRBV25-1	-	CASSDWTGPHEQYF
TRBV13	-	CASNRQGQDGYTF
TRBV6-1	-	CASSEGGGNEKLFF
TRBV14	-	CASSQDGGTPISGYTF
TRBV27	-	CASSEGQHSYEQYF
TRBV5-1	-	CASSFGGQGVGETQYF
TRBV6-5	-	CASTEEANTEAFF
TRBV6-5	-	CASSNRGGHGYTF
TRBV27	-	CASSLSGPDEQFF
TRBV5-6	-	CASSRPGGYSGNTIYF
TRBV7-6	-	CASRPTLGALFNRDTQYF
TRBV3-1/TRBV3-2	-	CASSPGQVYGYTF
TRBV2	-	CASTKGTGGDQPQHF
TRBV6-5	-	CASSLPAGNTEAFF
TRBV20-1	-	CSAPRVAEQFF
TRBV14	-	CASSQVNSPGIYGYTF
TRBV5-1	-	CASSKGGGARNYNEQFF
TRBV5-1	once	CASSLQGYNSPLHF
TRBV18	-	CASSQAQANTGELFF
TRBV9	many	CASSVGGGEGSEQFF
TRBV10-3	few	CAITQGGIYGYTF
TRBV6-5	-	CASKQGNVYGYTF
TRBV6-5	-	CASSRSQNEKLFF
TRBV5-1	-	CASSLEGGSYNEQFF
TRBV28	-	CASSSLTGGPSTGELFF